This paragraph covers one T cell receptor (beta chain) sequence. The data derive from a study of T cell changes during pregnancy in multiple sclerosis. Profiled with immunoSEQ multiplex PCR; TCRdb holds only in-frame clones, not every one. The data contain about 74,000 clones, 92% of them singletons. CDR1 LNHDA and CDR2 SQIVND come from the germline V gene (reference sequence). This CDR3 region has 12 residues. V gave up 6 bases and J gave up 6 bases, with 11 bases separating them. This TCR was recovered from a female donor in good health, enrolled as a control in a pregnancy study. The rearrangement joins TRBV19 to TRBJ1-2; no reliable D call. Here the sequenced sample was peripheral blood, taken after pregnancy. For the CDR3, the DNA is TGTGCCAGTAGCCCGGACTGGAATGGCTACACCTTC. This codes for CASSPDWNGYTF.